This TCR beta chain derives from a study of beta chain features in type 1 diabetes. General study points: Insertions at VDJ junctions were less frequent in type 1 diabetes patients. These patients also deleted more nucleotides at the same junctions.

On this clone itself: Its antigen is still unknown.

Expressed TCRB transcripts got sequenced, as all isolated RNA was reverse transcribed. Profiling relied on immunoSEQ multiplex PCR, and the TCRdb table lists in-frame clones only, not all of them. Of around 250,000 clones listed, 13% to 15% are singletons. Input material: naive CD4+ T cells from blood. This receptor was taken from a middle-aged woman in good health.

In nucleotides, the CDR3 is TGTGCCAGCAGCGTGCCAGGGGGCCCCCAGAACACTGAAGCTTTCTTT. Residues: CASSVPGGPQNTEAFF. The rearrangement links TRBV5-4 to TRBJ1-1; 8 bases match TRBD1. Losses at the gene ends were 4 bases for V and 1 base for J; bases not matched to a gene: 9. CDR1 and CDR2 (germline): SGHNT, YYREEE (reference sequence). CDR3 size: 16 residues. Drawing the rest from reference TRBV5-4 and TRBJ1-1, the complete variable domain is ETGVTQSPTHLIKTRGQQVTLRCSSQSGHNTVSWYQQALGQGPQFIFQYYREEENGRGNFPPRFSGLQFPNYSSELNVNALELDDSALYLCASSVPGGPQNTEAFFGQGTRLTVV.